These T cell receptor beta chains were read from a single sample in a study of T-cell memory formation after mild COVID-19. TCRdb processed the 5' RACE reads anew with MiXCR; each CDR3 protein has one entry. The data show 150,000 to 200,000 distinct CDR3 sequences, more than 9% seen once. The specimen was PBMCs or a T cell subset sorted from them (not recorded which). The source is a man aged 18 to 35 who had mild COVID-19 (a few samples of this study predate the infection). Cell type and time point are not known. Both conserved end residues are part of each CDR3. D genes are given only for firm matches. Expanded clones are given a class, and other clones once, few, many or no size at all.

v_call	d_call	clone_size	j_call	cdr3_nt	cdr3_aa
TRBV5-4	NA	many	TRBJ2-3	TGTGCCAGCAGCCCACGACGTAGCACAGATACGCAGTATTTT	CASSPRRSTDTQYF
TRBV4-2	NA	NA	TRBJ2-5	TGTGCCAGCAGCCAAGATCGCTACCAAGAGACCCAGTACTTC	CASSQDRYQETQYF
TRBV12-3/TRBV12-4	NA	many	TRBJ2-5	TGTGCCAGCAGTCCCGGAGACGGGAACCGGGCCCAGTACTTC	CASSPGDGNRAQYF
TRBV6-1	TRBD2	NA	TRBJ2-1	TGTGCCAGCAGGCCGATAGCGGGGGGGCCGAATGAGCAGTTCTTC	CASRPIAGGPNEQFF
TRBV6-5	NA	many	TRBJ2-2	TGTGCCAGCAGTTACTCAGACATTTACACCGGGGAGCTGTTTTTT	CASSYSDIYTGELFF
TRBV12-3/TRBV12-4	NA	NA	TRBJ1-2	TGTGCCAGCCTGACCGCAGGGTTGAACTATGGCTACACCTTC	CASLTAGLNYGYTF
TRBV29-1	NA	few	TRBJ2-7	TGCAGCGTGGCCTCGAAGGACCAGCAGTACTTC	CSVASKDQQYF
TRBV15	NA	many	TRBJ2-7	TGTGCCACCAGGCCGGGCCTACTAGGACAAGAGCAGTACTTC	CATRPGLLGQEQYF
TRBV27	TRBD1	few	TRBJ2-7	TGTGCCAGCAGCCTGGAATCTGGGACAGCGTACGAGCAGTACTTC	CASSLESGTAYEQYF
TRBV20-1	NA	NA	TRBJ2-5	TGCAGTGCTAGCCTAGCCCTAGAGACCCAGTACTTC	CSASLALETQYF